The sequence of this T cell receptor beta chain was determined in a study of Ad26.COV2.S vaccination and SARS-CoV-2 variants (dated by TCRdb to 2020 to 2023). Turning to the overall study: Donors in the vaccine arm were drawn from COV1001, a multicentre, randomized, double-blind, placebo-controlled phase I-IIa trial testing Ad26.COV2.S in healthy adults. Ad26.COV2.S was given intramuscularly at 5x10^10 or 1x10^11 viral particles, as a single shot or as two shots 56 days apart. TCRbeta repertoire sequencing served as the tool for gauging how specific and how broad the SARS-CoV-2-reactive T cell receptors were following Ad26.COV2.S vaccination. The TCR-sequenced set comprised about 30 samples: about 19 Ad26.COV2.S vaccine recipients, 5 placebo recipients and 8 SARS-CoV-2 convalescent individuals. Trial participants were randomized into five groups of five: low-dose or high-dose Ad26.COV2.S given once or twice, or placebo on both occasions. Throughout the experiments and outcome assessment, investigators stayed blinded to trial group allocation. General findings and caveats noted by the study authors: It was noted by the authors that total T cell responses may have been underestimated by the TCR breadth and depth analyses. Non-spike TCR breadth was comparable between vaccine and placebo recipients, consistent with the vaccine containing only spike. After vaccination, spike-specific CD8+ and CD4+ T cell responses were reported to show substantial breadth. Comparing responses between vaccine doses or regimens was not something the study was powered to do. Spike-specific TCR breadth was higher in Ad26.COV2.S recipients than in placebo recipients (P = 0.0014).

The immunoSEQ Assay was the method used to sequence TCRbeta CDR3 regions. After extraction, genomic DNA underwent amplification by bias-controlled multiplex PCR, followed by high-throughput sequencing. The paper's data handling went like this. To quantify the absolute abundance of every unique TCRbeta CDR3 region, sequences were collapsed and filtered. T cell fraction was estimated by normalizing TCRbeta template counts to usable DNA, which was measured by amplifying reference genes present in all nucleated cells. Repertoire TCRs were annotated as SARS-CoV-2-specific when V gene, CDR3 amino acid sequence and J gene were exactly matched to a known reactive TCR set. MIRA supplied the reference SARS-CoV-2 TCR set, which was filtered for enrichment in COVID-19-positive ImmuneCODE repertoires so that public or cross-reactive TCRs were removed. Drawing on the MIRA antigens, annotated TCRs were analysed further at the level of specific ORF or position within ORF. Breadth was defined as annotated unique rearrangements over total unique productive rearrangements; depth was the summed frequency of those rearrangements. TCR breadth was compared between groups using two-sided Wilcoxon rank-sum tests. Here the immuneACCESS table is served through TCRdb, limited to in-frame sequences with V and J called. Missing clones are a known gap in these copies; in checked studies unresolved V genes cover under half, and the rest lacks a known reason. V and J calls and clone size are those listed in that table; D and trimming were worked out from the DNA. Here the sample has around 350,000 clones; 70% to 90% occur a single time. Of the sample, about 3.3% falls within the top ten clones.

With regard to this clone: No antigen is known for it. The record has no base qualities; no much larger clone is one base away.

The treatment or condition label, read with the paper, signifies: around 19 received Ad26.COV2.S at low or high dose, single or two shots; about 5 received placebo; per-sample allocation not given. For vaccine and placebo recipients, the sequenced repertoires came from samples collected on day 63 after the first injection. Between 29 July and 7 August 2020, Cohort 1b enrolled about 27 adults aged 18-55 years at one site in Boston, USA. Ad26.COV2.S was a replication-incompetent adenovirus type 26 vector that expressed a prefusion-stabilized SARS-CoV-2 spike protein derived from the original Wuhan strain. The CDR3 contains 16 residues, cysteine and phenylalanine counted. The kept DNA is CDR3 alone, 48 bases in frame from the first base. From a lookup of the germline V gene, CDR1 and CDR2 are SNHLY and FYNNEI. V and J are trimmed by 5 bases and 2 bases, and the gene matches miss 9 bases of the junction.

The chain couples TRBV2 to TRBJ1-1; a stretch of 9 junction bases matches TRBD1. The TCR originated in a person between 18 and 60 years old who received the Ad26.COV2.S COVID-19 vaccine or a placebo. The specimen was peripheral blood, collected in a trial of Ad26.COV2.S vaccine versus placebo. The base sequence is TGTGCCAGCAGTTACAGGGGGCGCCAATTAAACACTGAAGCTTTCTTT. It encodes CASSYRGRQLNTEAFF. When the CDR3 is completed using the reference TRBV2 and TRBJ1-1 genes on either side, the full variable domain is EPEVTQTPSHQVTQMGQEVILRCVPISNHLYFYWYRQILGQKVEFLVSFYNNEISEKSEIFDDQFSVERPDGSNFTLKIRSTKLEDSAMYFCASSYRGRQLNTEAFFGQGTRLTVV.